These 26 T cell receptor beta chains came from one sample sequenced in a study of blood T cell repertoires in COVID-19. The assay was immunoSEQ multiplex PCR, and TCRdb's table has in-frame clones only and misses some. This sample has about 100,000 clones, with about 83% found just once. Sequencing used peripheral blood. The source is a human donor in a cohort sampled during active COVID-19.

The chain links TRBV5-1 to TRBJ1-1; D perhaps matches TRBD1 (5 bases). The germline V and J ends were trimmed by 0 bases and 5 bases, with 14 bases remaining between them. The CDR3 has 15 residues. In germline, CDR1 is SGHRS, CDR2 YFSETQ. This CDR3 is CASSLATPGVTEAFF. DNA of the CDR3: TGCGCCAGCAGCTTGGCCACACCGGGGGTAACTGAAGCTTTCTTT.

V and J are TRBV7-9 and TRBJ1-4, with 8 positions matching TRBD1. V gave up 1 base and J gave up 3 bases; unmatched junction bases: 1. This CDR3 is 15 amino acids long. Germline-derived CDR1 and CDR2 are SEHNR and FQNEAQ (reference sequence). The CDR3 nucleotides read TGTGCCAGCAGCTTAGAGGGACAGGCTAATGAAAAACTGTTTTTT. It translates to CASSLEGQANEKLFF.

The chain combines TRBV5-4 with TRBJ2-1, with 9 bases that match TRBD2. Germline trimming cut 0 bases from V and 4 bases from J; bases unmatched to any gene: 2. This CDR3 contains 15 residues. Germline V gene data show CDR1 as SGHNT and CDR2 as YYREEE (reference sequence). The CDR3 DNA is TGTGCCAGCAGCTTGGGACTAGCGGAATACAATGAGCAGTTCTTC. This encodes CASSLGLAEYNEQFF.

J is TRBJ1-3 and V is TRBV19; 8 nucleotides line up with TRBD1. Germline V gives CDR1 LNHDA, CDR2 SQIVND (reference sequence). V dropped 6 bases and J dropped 4; count of bases not matched to a gene: 8. CDR3 length equals 15 residues. The CDR3 DNA sequence: TGTGCCAGTAGCGACCAGGGGGCAAGGGGAAACACCATATATTTT. Translating gives CASSDQGARGNTIYF.

V is TRBV10-3 and J is TRBJ2-5, with 9 bases lining up with TRBD2. The trim removed 7 bases at V and 5 bases at J, leaving 11 bases unmatched. The CDR3 sequence is 15 residues long. Germline CDR1 is ENHRY and CDR2 is SYGVKD. CDR3 in amino acids: CAIMAGGPAGETQYF. In nucleotides, the CDR3 is TGTGCCATCATGGCGGGGGGGCCAGCAGGGGAGACCCAGTACTTC.

The chain has TRBV27 and TRBJ2-1; 7 bases match TRBD2. Germline trimming cut 10 bases from V and 4 bases from J; bases unmatched to any gene: 22. Germline-derived CDR1 and CDR2 are MNHEY and SMNVEV (reference sequence). The length of the CDR3 is 18 residues. The CDR3 DNA follows: TGTGCCACCCCGGCAGCGGGGCCCCGGATGTGGCAGTACAATGAGCAGTTCTTC. Its protein is CATPAAGPRMWQYNEQFF.

The chain links TRBV30 to TRBJ1-2, with 7 bases aligning to TRBD1. V dropped 3 bases and J dropped 4; count of bases not matched to a gene: 14. The germline V gene encodes CDR1 GTSNPN and CDR2 SVGIG (reference sequence). The CDR3 consists of 16 residues. The chain's CDR3 is CAWRVSGGGGIYGYTF. CDR3 coding DNA: TGTGCCTGGAGGGTGTCGGGAGGGGGCGGAATCTATGGCTACACCTTC.

This chain connects TRBV7-2 to TRBJ1-5; the D gene is possibly TRBD1 (6 bases). The CDR3 extends over 15 amino acids. Germline assignment: CDR1 SGHTA and CDR2 FQGNSA. V dropped 1 base and J dropped 2 bases, with 9 bases sitting between them. CDR3 coding DNA: TGTGCCAGCAGCTTAGGACAGGCTCGCAATCAGCCCCAGCATTTT. This translates into CASSLGQARNQPQHF.

This chain links TRBV12-5 with TRBJ2-7; a weak D match, TRBD2 (5 bases). V shed 5 bases and J shed 6 bases, with 11 bases lying between them. Per germline, CDR1 LGHNT and CDR2 FRNRAP. CDR3 size: 12 residues. The CDR3 protein is CASGPDRGEQYF. Written as DNA, the CDR3 is TGTGCTAGTGGTCCCGACCGGGGCGAGCAGTACTTC.

The chain carries TRBV28 and TRBJ2-7; 8 nucleotides agree with TRBD1. This CDR3 is 16 amino acids long. Per germline, CDR1 MDHEN and CDR2 SYDVKM. V lost 7 bases to trimming and J lost 7 bases; unmatched junction nucleotides: 18. The CDR3 loop reads CASNPPGQDKDGEQYF. CDR3 nucleotides: TGTGCCAGCAACCCGCCGGGACAGGACAAAGATGGTGAGCAGTACTTC. Drawing the rest from reference TRBV28 and TRBJ2-7, the complete variable domain is DVKVTQSSRYLVKRTGEKVFLECVQDMDHENMFWYRQDPGLGLRLIYFSYDVKMKEKGDIPEGYSVSREKKERFSLILESASTNQTSMYLCASNPPGQDKDGEQYFGPGTRLTVT.

The J gene is TRBJ2-1, the V gene TRBV7-2, with 9 bases aligning to TRBD2. Germline V gives CDR1 SGHTA, CDR2 FQGNSA. V was clipped by 5 bases and J by 7 bases; unmatched bases: 9. The CDR3 consists of 15 residues. CDR3 sequence reads: CASSPRRGGLNEQFF. In DNA form, the CDR3 reads TGTGCCAGCAGCCCCAGGCGGGGGGGATTGAATGAGCAGTTCTTC.

The CDR3: CASSSMSGVDEQYF. CDR3 in DNA: TGTGCCAGCAGCTCGATGAGCGGGGTCGACGAGCAGTACTTC. The rearrangement uses TRBV7-2 and TRBJ2-7; TRBD2 matches 7 bases. Trimming took 4 bases from V and 5 from J; bases not matched to a gene: 8. Germline values: CDR1 SGHTA, CDR2 FQGNSA. This CDR3 is 14 amino acids long.

The V and J genes are TRBV3-1 (or the pseudogene TRBV3-2) and TRBJ2-1; D gene uncertain. The V and J ends lost 4 bases and 4 bases respectively, with 8 bases between them. The germline V gene has CDR1 LGHDT and CDR2 YNNKEL (reference sequence). CDR3 length: 13 residues. CDR3 bases: TGTGCCAGCAGCCCCTTCCTGTACAATGAGCAGTTCTTC. It translates to CASSPFLYNEQFF.

The chain carries TRBV29-1 and TRBJ2-6, with a weak D call TRBD1 (5 bases). The V gene's germline CDR1 is SQVTM and CDR2 ANQGSEA. The germline V and J ends were trimmed by 7 bases and 0 bases, with 10 bases remaining between them. This CDR3 comprises 14 residues. CDR3 nucleotide sequence: TGCAGCGCGACGACAGCCTCTGGGGCCAACGTCCTGACTTTC. Amino acids: CSATTASGANVLTF.

The chain is built from TRBV7-2 and TRBJ2-7, with D tentatively TRBD1 (6 bases). Deletions cut 4 bases from V and 7 bases from J, with 14 bases between. The germline V gene has CDR1 SGHTA and CDR2 FQGNSA. The CDR3 length is 13 residues. DNA for the CDR3: TGTGCCAGCAGCTCCGCCTTAGGGGGAGAGCAGTACTTC. This sequence encodes CASSSALGGEQYF.

The V call is TRBV7-9, the J call TRBJ1-6, with D maybe TRBD1 (5 bases). Germline CDR1 SEHNR, CDR2 FQNEAQ (reference sequence). This CDR3 contains 15 residues. Trimming shortened V by 5 bases and J by 6 bases, and 14 bases separated the two germline ends. The CDR3 nucleotides read TGTGCCAGCAGCCGGACATGGAACCCTAATTCACCCCTCCACTTT. Protein: CASSRTWNPNSPLHF.

This clone has a handful of counts. This chain links TRBV7-6 with TRBJ1-2, with D hard to call. There are 13 residues in the CDR3. Trimming removed 5 bases at V and 6 bases at J, with 13 bases between. Germline CDR1 reads SGHVS; CDR2 reads FNYEAQ. The CDR3 DNA follows: TGTGCCAGCAGCCTCCAGGACGGGAATGGCTACACCTTC. Translation gives CASSLQDGNGYTF. The full variable domain, completed using reference TRBV7-6 and TRBJ1-2, is GAGVSQSPRYKVTKRGQDVALRCDPISGHVSLYWYRQALGQGPEFLTYFNYEAQQDKSGLPNDRFSAERPEGSISTLTIQRTEQRDSAMYRCASSLQDGNGYTFGSGTRLTVV.

The CDR3 region has the DNA TGCGCCAGCAGCTTGTACGGGAACACCGGGGAGCTGTTTTTT. Translating it yields CASSLYGNTGELFF. The rearrangement joins TRBV5-1 to TRBJ2-2, with no clear D. V gave up 1 base and J gave up 1 base, with 5 bases separating them. The germline V gene encodes CDR1 SGHRS and CDR2 YFSETQ. The CDR3 runs to 14 residues.

The chain links TRBV29-1 to TRBJ2-1; TRBD2 agrees at 12 bases. This CDR3 spans 15 amino acids. V shed 5 bases and J 7 bases; nucleotides not matched to a gene: 9. Germline V gene data show CDR1 as SQVTM and CDR2 as ANQGSEA. This CDR3 is CSVRRLAGELNEQFF. The CDR3, as DNA: TGCAGCGTTCGGAGACTAGCGGGAGAATTGAATGAGCAGTTCTTC.

The chain carries TRBV7-2 and TRBJ1-5; 8 positions agree with TRBD1. Per germline, CDR1 SGHTA and CDR2 FQGNSA. The CDR3 extends over 15 amino acids. The ends lost 5 bases at V and 7 bases at J; junction bases unmatched: 10. CDR3 nucleotides: TGTGCCAGCAGCCCCGGACAGGGAAATTGGCAGCCCCAGCATTTT. It is translated as CASSPGQGNWQPQHF.

J is TRBJ2-6 and V is TRBV6-6; tentatively, D is TRBD2 (6 bases). Germline V gives CDR1 MNHNY, CDR2 SVGAGI (reference sequence). The CDR3 sequence is 15 residues long. Trimming took off 7 bases at V and 4 bases at J, with 14 bases between the two ends. The CDR3 nucleotides read TGTGCCAGCACCAACGGGGGTGGCGGGGCCAACGTCCTGACTTTC. Translated, it gives CASTNGGGGANVLTF.

Worth noting for this clone: The junction and the germline gene differ at one end; a read error may be behind it. The CDR3 region has the DNA TGTGCCAGCAGAGCGACCGGGACAGGGGTCGTCGGCTTC. Its translation is CASRATGTGVVGF. The chain couples TRBV28 to TRBJ2-7; 10 positions agree with TRBD1. Germline V gene data show CDR1 as MDHEN and CDR2 as SYDVKM. This CDR3 has 13 residues.

This sequence joins TRBV27 and TRBJ1-2, with D possibly matching TRBD1 (5 bases). Germline lookup yields CDR1 MNHEY and CDR2 SMNVEV (reference sequence). The CDR3 runs to 16 residues. V was trimmed by 5 bases and J by 3 bases, leaving 19 bases between them. The CDR3 DNA reads TGTGCCAGCAGTCCCGGGGGGGGTTTCTTGGACTATGGCTACACCTTC. As protein: CASSPGGGFLDYGYTF.

CDR3 sequence reads: CASSFSRGSNQPQHF. The CDR3 DNA reads as TGTGCCAGCAGCTTTTCCAGGGGTAGCAATCAGCCCCAGCATTTT. This rearrangement joins TRBV7-8 to TRBJ1-5; a weak D match, TRBD1 (6 bases). Trimming removed 3 bases from V and 0 bases from J, with 9 bases in between. The CDR3 runs to 15 residues. Germline CDR1 and CDR2: SGHVS and FQNEAQ.

The chain combines TRBV2 with TRBJ1-1; D unclear. The CDR3 runs 13 residues. Trimming removed 8 bases from V and 6 bases from J, with 16 bases in between. CDR1 is SNHLY and CDR2 is FYNNEI in the germline V gene. This CDR3 is CASGEEWKPEAFF. The CDR3, as DNA: TGTGCCAGCGGAGAGGAGTGGAAGCCTGAAGCTTTCTTT.

The rearrangement joins TRBV3-1 (or the pseudogene TRBV3-2) to TRBJ1-2; 10 bases align to TRBD1. The trim removed 6 bases at V and 4 bases at J, leaving 2 bases unmatched. The length of the CDR3 is 13 residues. CDR1 and CDR2 (germline): LGHDT, YNNKEL (reference sequence). The CDR3 protein is CASRRQGAYGYTF. The DNA for the CDR3 is TGTGCCAGCAGACGACAGGGGGCCTATGGCTACACCTTC.